These 29 T cell receptor beta chains were all obtained from the same sample, sequenced in a study of glioma-infiltrating T cells after dendritic cell vaccination. The time point was: after dendritic cell vaccination, including at tumor progression/relapse. Measured with immunoSEQ multiplex PCR; TCRdb has only the in-frame clones, and not every one. The sample shows around 100,000 clones, over 80% of them seen only once. The sample consisted of blood, taken after dendritic cell vaccination. These TCRs come from a human donor with glioblastoma.

The chain has TRBV6-1 and TRBJ1-2; D not resolved. This CDR3 has 12 amino acids. The germline gives CDR1 MNHNS, CDR2 SASEGT. The V gene lost 6 bases and the J gene lost 2 bases, with 7 bases spanning the gap. The DNA for the CDR3 is TGTGCCAGCAGGGGCCTAAACTATGGCTACACCTTC. This sequence encodes CASRGLNYGYTF.

The rearrangement uses TRBV30 and TRBJ1-2, with TRBD1 matching over 8 bases. The CDR3 covers 15 residues. CDR1 GTSNPN and CDR2 SVGIG come from the germline V gene (reference sequence). The junction had 8 bases not matched to a gene; V was cut back by 4 bases and J by 1 base. The CDR3 DNA sequence: TGTGCCTGGAACCTTGGGACAGGTCTTAACTATGGCTACACCTTC. Translation: CAWNLGTGLNYGYTF.

The chain employs TRBV19 and TRBJ2-1; 11 nucleotides align to TRBD2. Unmatched junction bases numbered 13, after V lost 5 bases and J lost 7 bases. Germline assignment: CDR1 LNHDA and CDR2 SQIVND (reference sequence). The CDR3 is 17 amino acids. CDR3: CASSFQIAGGPSNEQFF. CDR3 in DNA: TGTGCCAGTAGTTTCCAAATAGCGGGGGGGCCTAGTAATGAGCAGTTCTTC.

This sequence joins TRBV18 and TRBJ1-4, with a weak D call TRBD1 (6 bases). The CDR3 is 13 residues long. Germline CDR1 reads KGHSH; CDR2 reads LQKENI. Trimming cost V 5 bases and J 8 bases, with 12 bases left between them. The CDR3 region is CASSTGQREKLFF. CDR3 bases: TGTGCCAGCTCAACGGGACAACGGGAAAAACTGTTTTTT. The whole variable domain, remainder taken from reference TRBV18 and TRBJ1-4, is NAGVMQNPRHLVRRRGQEARLRCSPMKGHSHVYWYRQLPEEGLKFMVYLQKENIIDESGMPKERFSAEFPKEGPSILRIQQVVRGDSAAYFCASSTGQREKLFFGSGTQLSVL.

This clone was recorded once. V is TRBV7-9 and J is TRBJ2-1; 9 nucleotides line up with TRBD1. Germline values: CDR1 SEHNR, CDR2 FQNEAQ (reference sequence). With V trimmed by 5 bases and J by 7 bases, 12 bases remained unmatched. The CDR3 loop spans 16 amino acids. The CDR3 coding sequence is TGTGCCAGCAGCCACCGGGACAGGGTTGTCAGTAATGAGCAGTTCTTC. Encoded protein: CASSHRDRVVSNEQFF.

V is TRBV7-9 and J is TRBJ1-6; 8 bases are a match to TRBD1. Unmatched junction bases numbered 4, after V lost 1 base and J lost 8 bases. CDR1 and CDR2 (germline): SEHNR, FQNEAQ (reference sequence). The CDR3 loop spans 15 amino acids. CDR3 region: CASSLGQGRYSPLHF. For the CDR3, the DNA is TGTGCCAGCAGCTTAGGACAGGGGCGTTATTCACCCCTCCACTTT.

This CDR3 reads CASSQARTSSYEQYF. The CDR3 nucleotides are TGCGCCAGCAGCCAAGCTAGGACTAGCTCCTACGAGCAGTACTTC. The chain couples TRBV4-1 to TRBJ2-7; TRBD2 aligns across 7 bases. From germline, CDR1 is MGHRA and CDR2 YSYEKL. V trimming: 1 base; J trimming: 0 bases; junction bases outside the gene matches: 3. The CDR3 has 15 amino acids.

The chain combines TRBV7-6 with TRBJ1-1, with D possibly being TRBD1 (6 bases). V was cut by 1 base and J by 3 bases, with 12 bases left in between. The CDR3 is 15 amino acids. Germline V gene sequence: CDR1 SGHVS, CDR2 FNYEAQ. The CDR3, as DNA: TGTGCCAGCAGCTTAGTGGGGAAGGGGGACACTGAAGCTTTCTTT. It encodes CASSLVGKGDTEAFF.

The chain uses TRBV2 and TRBJ1-1; 7 positions match TRBD1. V lost 4 bases to trimming and J lost 7 bases; unmatched junction nucleotides: 3. The length of the CDR3 is 12 residues. Germline V gene lookup returns CDR1 SNHLY and CDR2 FYNNEI. Written as DNA, the CDR3 is TGTGCCAGCAGTGGACAGGGACTTGAAGCTTTCTTT. Amino acids: CASSGQGLEAFF.

The chain carries TRBV19 and TRBJ2-7; 9 bases fit TRBD2. The junction had 4 bases not matched to a gene; V was cut back by 4 bases and J by 0 bases. The length of the CDR3 is 15 residues. Germline values: CDR1 LNHDA, CDR2 SQIVND (reference sequence). DNA of the CDR3: TGTGCCAGTAGTAGTAGCGGGGGCAACTCCTACGAGCAGTACTTC. It encodes CASSSSGGNSYEQYF.

V gene TRBV11-2 combines with J gene TRBJ1-6; 7 nucleotides line up with TRBD1. After removal of 2 bases from V and 2 bases from J, the junction contained 9 bases not matched to a gene. From germline, CDR1 is SGHAT and CDR2 FQNNGV. The CDR3 is made up of 18 amino acids. The CDR3 DNA is TGTGCCAGCAGCTTATCCGCGGGCAGGGGGACCTATAATTCACCCCTCCACTTT. This encodes CASSLSAGRGTYNSPLHF. The entire variable domain, with the rest obtained from reference TRBV11-2 and TRBJ1-6, is as follows: EAGVAQSPRYKIIEKRQSVAFWCNPISGHATLYWYQQILGQGPKLLIQFQNNGVVDDSQLPKDRFSAERLKGVDSTLKIQPAKLEDSAVYLCASSLSAGRGTYNSPLHFGNGTRLTVT.

The chain combines TRBV4-2 with TRBJ2-1, with 10 bases fitting TRBD2. The germline V gene encodes CDR1 LGHNA and CDR2 YNFKEQ. Trimming removed 4 bases from V and 3 bases from J; junction bases left unmatched: 3. This CDR3 comprises 15 residues. The CDR3 bases are TGTGCCAGCAGCCTAGCGGGGGGTGACTACAATGAGCAGTTCTTC. It encodes CASSLAGGDYNEQFF.

The CDR3: CASSPGPRDNLNSNQPQHF. The CDR3 DNA reads as TGTGCCAGCTCACCGGGCCCCCGGGACAACCTCAATAGCAATCAGCCCCAGCATTTT. The rearrangement uses TRBV18 and TRBJ1-5, with D perhaps matching TRBD1 (6 bases). The germline CDR1 and CDR2 sequences are KGHSH and LQKENI. The CDR3 sequence is 19 residues long. V dropped 3 bases and J dropped 0 bases, with 21 bases sitting between them.

This chain joins TRBV6-5 and TRBJ1-1; D possibly corresponds to TRBD1 (5 bases). This CDR3 is built from 16 residues. With 4 bases removed from V and 4 bases from J, the gap between germline ends came to 19 bases. Germline CDR1 is MNHEY and CDR2 is SVGAGI. CDR3 residues: CASSSPSGGAPTEAFF. CDR3 bases: TGTGCCAGCAGTTCCCCTTCGGGTGGGGCTCCCACTGAAGCTTTCTTT.

The CDR3: CASSLALGWDTQVDEQFF. The CDR3 DNA is TGCGCCAGCAGCTTGGCCCTCGGGTGGGACACCCAGGTGGATGAGCAGTTCTTC. V and J are TRBV5-1 and TRBJ2-1; tentatively, D is TRBD1 (6 bases). The CDR3 loop spans 18 amino acids. The V and J ends lost 0 bases and 8 bases respectively, with 24 bases between them. Germline V lookup: CDR1 SGHRS, CDR2 YFSETQ.

The chain uses TRBV14 and TRBJ1-3; D might be TRBD1 (6 bases). The V gene's germline CDR1 is SGHDN and CDR2 FVKESK. This CDR3 is 14 amino acids long. V was cut by 3 bases and J by 4 bases, with 10 bases left in between. This CDR3 is CASSQRGLGNTIYF. DNA for the CDR3: TGTGCCAGCAGCCAGCGGGGGCTGGGAAACACCATATATTTT.

The chain uses TRBV7-9 and TRBJ2-1; TRBD2 might be the D (6 bases). The CDR3 length is 15 residues. The germline V gene has CDR1 SEHNR and CDR2 FQNEAQ (reference sequence). V lost 5 bases and J 5 bases, leaving 16 bases between the germline ends. The DNA for the CDR3 is TGTGCCAGCAGCCCGGGACTGGATGAACACAATGAGCAGTTCTTC. It translates to CASSPGLDEHNEQFF.

V gene TRBV6-5 combines with J gene TRBJ2-5; perhaps TRBD1 as D (6 bases). The ends were cut back, 9 bases at V and 0 bases at J, with 11 bases in the middle. CDR1 MNHEY and CDR2 SVGAGI come from the germline V gene. This CDR3 contains 13 residues. CDR3 loop: CASRQEYQETQYF. The CDR3 region has the DNA TGTGCCAGTCGACAGGAGTACCAAGAGACCCAGTACTTC.

The J gene is TRBJ1-4, the V gene TRBV19; 10 nucleotides align to TRBD1. V lost 6 bases to trimming and J lost 5 bases; unmatched junction nucleotides: 6. Germline CDR1 LNHDA, CDR2 SQIVND (reference sequence). The CDR3 contains 15 residues. The chain's CDR3 is CASSSPGQGNEKLFF. The CDR3 DNA follows: TGTGCCAGTAGCTCCCCGGGACAGGGGAATGAAAAACTGTTTTTT.

The rearrangement links TRBV11-2 to TRBJ2-5; D remains ambiguous. Trimming stripped 5 bases from V and 4 bases from J, with 11 bases between. Germline V CDR1 and CDR2: SGHAT, FQNNGV. The CDR3 has 13 amino acids. The CDR3 reads CASSLGFTETQYF. The CDR3 DNA reads as TGTGCCAGCAGCCTCGGTTTTACAGAGACCCAGTACTTC.

The CDR3 is CASSEWGGQGYEQYF. As DNA, the CDR3 is TGTGCCAGCAGTGAATGGGGCGGACAGGGCTACGAGCAGTACTTC. The chain employs TRBV6-1 and TRBJ2-7; TRBD1 aligns across 8 bases. Germline CDR1 MNHNS, CDR2 SASEGT. V lost 2 bases and J lost 3; bases outside the gene matches: 6. CDR3 length: 15 amino acids.

The chain joins TRBV6-4 to TRBJ1-1; D is possibly TRBD1 (5 bases). Trimming took off 5 bases at V and 0 bases at J, with 7 bases between the two ends. Germline CDR1 is MRHNA and CDR2 is SNTAGT. CDR3 size: 13 residues. CDR3 in amino acids: CASSKTVNTEAFF. Written as DNA, the CDR3 is TGTGCCAGCAGTAAGACAGTGAACACTGAAGCTTTCTTT.

The chain uses TRBV6-5 and TRBJ1-6; the match to TRBD1 covers 7 bases. J lost 5 bases, V lost 5 bases, and 6 bases had no gene match. The CDR3 sequence is 15 residues long. Germline V CDR1 and CDR2: MNHEY, SVGAGI. The CDR3 is CASSPTDRDNSPLHF. The DNA for the CDR3 is TGTGCCAGCAGTCCCACCGACAGGGATAATTCACCCCTCCACTTT.

V is TRBV5-1 and J is TRBJ1-2, with a weak D call TRBD1 (6 bases). The CDR3 consists of 16 residues. Deletions cut 0 bases from V and 1 base from J, with 13 bases between. Germline-derived CDR1 and CDR2 are SGHRS and YFSETQ. DNA for the CDR3: TGCGCCAGCAGCTTGGCCGTGGGGGCCTTTAACTATGGCTACACCTTC. Its translation: CASSLAVGAFNYGYTF.

The chain links TRBV4-3 to TRBJ1-2, with 8 bases matching TRBD1. Looked up from germline, CDR1 is LGHNA and CDR2 is YSLEER. With V trimmed by 0 bases and J by 2 bases, 2 bases remained unmatched. The CDR3 contains 15 residues. CDR3 protein: CASSQDQGANYGYTF. CDR3 bases: TGCGCCAGCAGCCAAGATCAGGGGGCGAACTATGGCTACACCTTC.

The chain employs TRBV14 and TRBJ2-7, with D perhaps matching TRBD1 (5 bases). CDR1 is SGHDN, CDR2 FVKESK, per germline. V was cut by 4 bases and J by 1 base, with 8 bases left in between. The length of the CDR3 is 13 residues. The CDR3 region is CASSPTDSYEQYF. CDR3 DNA: TGTGCCAGCAGCCCGACAGATTCCTACGAGCAGTACTTC.

This chain uses TRBV27 with TRBJ2-2, with 8 positions matching TRBD1. The CDR3 runs to 17 residues. Losses at the gene ends were 2 bases for V and 4 bases for J; bases not matched to a gene: 9. Germline V lookup: CDR1 MNHEY, CDR2 SMNVEV (reference sequence). CDR3 loop: CASSLLSPGGTTGELFF. The CDR3 DNA reads TGTGCCAGCAGTTTACTTTCGCCAGGGGGCACCACCGGGGAGCTGTTTTTT.

The chain links TRBV5-6 to TRBJ1-5; D uncertain. Trimming took off 2 bases at V and 5 bases at J, with 8 bases between the two ends. Germline CDR1 SGHDT, CDR2 YYEEEE. This CDR3 has 13 residues. CDR3 region: CASSFSADQPQHF. CDR3 DNA: TGTGCCAGCAGCTTTTCGGCGGATCAGCCCCAGCATTTT. Together with reference TRBV5-6 and TRBJ1-5, the CDR3 gives the full variable domain: DAGVTQSPTHLIKTRGQQVTLRCSPKSGHDTVSWYQQALGQGPQFIFQYYEEEERQRGNFPDRFSGHQFPNYSSELNVNALLLGDSALYLCASSFSADQPQHFGDGTRLSIL.

V is TRBV6-6 and J is TRBJ1-2; D is possibly TRBD1 (6 bases). The CDR3 is 15 residues long. CDR1 MNHNY and CDR2 SVGAGI come from the germline V gene (reference sequence). V lost 8 bases and J lost 7, with 23 bases in between. CDR3 protein: CASQGQMGFDGGYTF. CDR3 coding DNA: TGTGCCAGCCAGGGACAAATGGGGTTTGATGGTGGCTACACCTTC.